The table lists the clone carrying this TCR beta chain with many counts. The antigen remains unidentified. The sample comes from a study of post-analysis software for immune sequencing data. Overall study results and limits: Included in a set of several TRBV segments more frequent in patients than controls were TRBV5-6, TRBV5-1 and TRBV20-1.

Looked up from germline, CDR1 is SEHNR and CDR2 is FQNEAQ (reference sequence). Germline trimming cut 3 bases from V and 4 bases from J; bases unmatched to any gene: 0. The CDR3 has 13 amino acids. Every TCR beta cDNA library bore unique molecular identifiers. The yield from around 1 to 10 million T cells was around 500,000 cDNA molecules in total. TCRdb called the PCR reads again in MiXCR, with one record for every CDR3 protein. The data hold more than 450,000 distinct CDR3 sequences, with 34% observed a single time. The J gene is TRBJ2-1, the V gene TRBV7-9; TRBD1 aligns across 7 bases. This receptor was obtained from a girl aged 2-17 years with multiple sclerosis. Sequences were obtained from blood. The CDR3 region has the DNA TGTGCCAGCAGCTTGGGACAGTACAATGAGCAGTTCTTC. It specifies CASSLGQYNEQFF.